This entry lists 30 T cell receptor beta chains sequenced from one sample in a study of cytomegalovirus exposure and HLA in healthy donors. PCR amplification relied on 60 Vbeta primers (plus 13 Jbeta primers). Some clones are missing from TCRdb's copy, which holds only in-frame ones; the method was immunoSEQ multiplex PCR. The data show fewer than 90,000 clones, around 76% seen once. The sequenced material came from PBMCs. The receptors stem from a man aged 30 to 39 in good health and CMV-seropositive.

V usage is TRBV6-5 and J usage is TRBJ1-5; no reliable D call. CDR3 length: 14 amino acids. Looked up from germline, CDR1 is MNHEY and CDR2 is SVGAGI. Between the trimmed V and J ends, which lost 5 bases and 6 bases, there was a span of 14 bases. The CDR3 sequence: CASSENQAPQPQHF. CDR3 nucleotide sequence: TGTGCCAGCAGTGAAAATCAGGCTCCTCAGCCCCAGCATTTT.

The gene calls are TRBV7-2 and TRBJ2-3, with 8 bases lining up with TRBD1. The CDR3 is 16 amino acids. Germline CDR1 reads SGHTA; CDR2 reads FQGNSA. The V segment lost 1 base and the J segment 1 base; nucleotides outside the gene matches: 4. The CDR3 here is CASSLGQGLGTDTQYF. CDR3 DNA sequence: TGTGCCAGCAGCTTAGGACAGGGGTTGGGCACAGATACGCAGTATTTT. Based on the CDR3 plus reference TRBV7-2 and TRBJ2-3, the full variable domain is GAGVSQSPSNKVTEKGKDVELRCDPISGHTALYWYRQSLGQGLEFLIYFQGNSAPDKSGLPSDRFSAERTGGSVSTLTIQRTQQEDSAVYLCASSLGQGLGTDTQYFGPGTRLTVL.

The gene calls are TRBV6-1 and TRBJ2-5; 12 bases are shared with TRBD1. Germline V gene lookup returns CDR1 MNHNS and CDR2 SASEGT. Trimming at V came to 6 bases and at J to 5 bases, leaving 1 base not matched to a gene. The CDR3 is 13 amino acids. The CDR3 spells CASRGQGAETQYF. The CDR3 coding sequence is TGTGCCAGCAGGGGACAGGGGGCGGAGACCCAGTACTTC.

The chain joins TRBV2 to TRBJ2-5; no firm D call. The CDR3 is 13 residues long. Germline V gene lookup returns CDR1 SNHLY and CDR2 FYNNEI. Trimming removed 7 bases at V and 0 bases at J, with 9 bases between. CDR3 DNA: TGTGCCAGCACCCGGCGGTACCAAGAGACCCAGTACTTC. This translates into CASTRRYQETQYF.

This clone came up a few times. V usage is TRBV28 and J usage is TRBJ1-5, with D possibly matching TRBD1 (5 bases). Trimming shortened V by 7 bases and J by 0 bases, and 7 bases separated the two germline ends. Per the germline V gene, CDR1 is MDHEN and CDR2 is SYDVKM. The CDR3 loop spans 13 amino acids. DNA of the CDR3: TGTGCCAGCAAGGGGTATAGCAATCAGCCCCAGCATTTT. As protein: CASKGYSNQPQHF. Looking up the rest from reference TRBV28 and TRBJ1-5 gives the full variable domain: DVKVTQSSRYLVKRTGEKVFLECVQDMDHENMFWYRQDPGLGLRLIYFSYDVKMKEKGDIPEGYSVSREKKERFSLILESASTNQTSMYLCASKGYSNQPQHFGDGTRLSIL.

This chain uses TRBV7-9 with TRBJ2-2; weak D call: TRBD2 (7 bases). This CDR3 comprises 15 residues. The germline CDR1 and CDR2 sequences are SEHNR and FQNEAQ (reference sequence). V lost 7 bases and J lost 0, with 12 bases in between. The CDR3 nucleotides read TGTGCCAGCACAAGGGGGGGATCGAACACCGGGGAGCTGTTTTTT. This gives the protein CASTRGGSNTGELFF.

The V call is TRBV2, the J call TRBJ2-3, with TRBD2 matching 14 bases. The CDR3 consists of 18 residues. Trimming removed 2 bases from V and 3 bases from J; junction bases left unmatched: 7. Germline V gene data show CDR1 as SNHLY and CDR2 as FYNNEI. The CDR3 coding sequence is TGTGCCAGCAGTGAATTTGGACTAGCGGGGGGCTCTACAGATACGCAGTATTTT. This gives the protein CASSEFGLAGGSTDTQYF.

The J gene is TRBJ2-5, the V gene TRBV19, with 10 bases identical to TRBD2. The J call is in doubt because the DNA end fits TRBJ2-7 better. The CDR3 extends over 16 amino acids. CDR1 and CDR2 from the germline V gene are LNHDA and SQIVND (reference sequence). The CDR3 coding sequence is TGTGCCAGTAGCGATCCCGGGACTAGCGACGCCTACGAGCAGTACTTC. This translates into CASSDPGTSDAYEQYF.

This chain joins TRBV6-5 and TRBJ1-1; weak D call: TRBD1 (6 bases). Germline V gene sequence: CDR1 MNHEY, CDR2 SVGAGI. The CDR3 length is 16 residues. V was cut by 4 bases and J by 0 bases, with 15 bases left in between. The chain's CDR3 is CASSLQGLRMNTEAFF. The CDR3 nucleotides are TGTGCCAGCAGTTTACAGGGCCTGCGCATGAACACTGAAGCTTTCTTT.

The genes are TRBV28 and TRBJ2-7; no clear D. V was cut by 0 bases and J by 6 bases, with 9 bases left in between. This CDR3 spans 13 amino acids. Germline assignment: CDR1 MDHEN and CDR2 SYDVKM. CDR3 coding DNA: TGTGCCAGCAGTTTATGCCCCACTTGCGAGCAGTACTTC. This codes for CASSLCPTCEQYF.

The chain is built from TRBV5-6 and TRBJ1-1; D remains ambiguous. V was cut by 2 bases and J by 1 base, with 9 bases left in between. CDR1 SGHDT and CDR2 YYEEEE come from the germline V gene. The CDR3 loop spans 14 amino acids. This CDR3 reads CASSFWAGNTEAFF. In DNA form, the CDR3 reads TGTGCCAGCAGCTTTTGGGCGGGGAACACTGAAGCTTTCTTT.

The chain combines TRBV9 with TRBJ1-1; the match to TRBD1 covers 7 bases. The CDR3 is 13 amino acids. Germline values: CDR1 SGDLS, CDR2 YYNGEE. V shed 3 bases, J shed 1 base, and the junction held 0 bases outside the gene matches. Written as DNA, the CDR3 is TGTGCCAGCAGCGGACAGGGGAACACTGAAGCTTTCTTT. This gives the protein CASSGQGNTEAFF. Full variable domain (missing parts from reference TRBV9 and TRBJ1-1): DSGVTQTPKHLITATGQRVTLRCSPRSGDLSVYWYQQSLDQGLQFLIQYYNGEERAKGNILERFSAQQFPDLHSELNLSSLELGDSALYFCASSGQGNTEAFFGQGTRLTVV.

In regard to this clone: The same CDR3 is also encoded by other DNA sequences in this sample. CDR3 residues: CSVAVAEETQYF. DNA for the CDR3: TGCAGCGTTGCTGTGGCAGAAGAGACCCAGTACTTC. The chain joins TRBV29-1 to TRBJ2-5; D is ambiguous. The length of the CDR3 is 12 residues. The V end was cut by 4 bases, the J end by 3 bases, with 9 bases between. Germline CDR1 is SQVTM and CDR2 is ANQGSEA.

The V call is TRBV6-4, the J call TRBJ2-2; D is perhaps TRBD2 (6 bases). V was trimmed by 6 bases and J by 3 bases, leaving 14 bases between them. This CDR3 has 15 amino acids. CDR1 is MRHNA and CDR2 is SNTAGT in the germline V gene. As DNA, the CDR3 is TGTGCCAGCAGGCCTAAGTGGGGGGACACCGGGGAGCTGTTTTTT. Translation gives CASRPKWGDTGELFF.

This CDR3 is CASSPPGQGIPNYGYTF. In DNA, the CDR3 is TGTGCCAGCTCACCGCCGGGACAGGGAATCCCTAACTATGGCTACACCTTC. The genes are TRBV18 and TRBJ1-2, with 9 bases matching TRBD1. V lost 3 bases, J lost 0 bases, and 8 bases stayed unmatched. The CDR3 length is 17 residues. The germline CDR1 and CDR2 sequences are KGHSH and LQKENI.

This clone appeared a few times. The gene calls are TRBV7-8 and TRBJ2-4; possibly TRBD2 for D (5 bases). Germline loops: CDR1 SGHVS, CDR2 FQNEAQ. The length of the CDR3 is 14 residues. The V end was cut by 2 bases, the J end by 4 bases, with 9 bases between. The CDR3 nucleotides are TGTGCCAGCAGCTTACGGAGAGGGAAAAACATTCAGTACTTC. Amino acid sequence: CASSLRRGKNIQYF.

About this clone itself: The junction shows a germline mismatch at one end, possibly a read error. The chain is built from TRBV7-9 and TRBJ2-7; no reliable D call. CDR1 is SEHNR, CDR2 FQNEAQ, per germline (reference sequence). This CDR3 region has 14 residues. This CDR3 reads CSSSPPVSTYEQYF. The CDR3 coding sequence is TGTTCCAGCAGCCCACCCGTCAGTACCTACGAGCAGTACTTC.

This rearrangement joins TRBV29-1 to TRBJ1-3; D is unclear. Trimming took off 7 bases at V and 0 bases at J, with 7 bases between the two ends. Germline V gene lookup returns CDR1 SQVTM and CDR2 ANQGSEA. The CDR3 length is 12 residues. The CDR3 bases are TGCAGCGCCCGGAGCTCTGGAAACACCATATATTTT. This encodes CSARSSGNTIYF.

CDR3 nucleotides: TGTGCCAGCAGGGAACAGGGTGACACTGAAGCTTTCTTT. Its protein product is CASREQGDTEAFF. The rearrangement links TRBV27 to TRBJ1-1, with a possible D match to TRBD1 (6 bases). Trimming removed 6 bases from V and 3 bases from J, with 11 bases in between. Germline V gene sequence: CDR1 MNHEY, CDR2 SMNVEV (reference sequence). This CDR3 region has 13 residues.

This chain uses TRBV30 with TRBJ2-5; D ambiguous. The CDR3 spans 12 residues. Trimming left V 2 bases short and J 4 bases short, with 8 bases between. The germline gives CDR1 GTSNPN, CDR2 SVGIG (reference sequence). In nucleotides, the CDR3 is TGTGCCTGGAGTACCAGATTAGAGACCCAGTACTTC. This translates into CAWSTRLETQYF.

The chain employs TRBV27 and TRBJ2-4; 9 bases agree with TRBD1. The CDR3 loop spans 15 amino acids. Germline trimming cut 5 bases from V and 7 bases from J; bases unmatched to any gene: 9. Germline lookup yields CDR1 MNHEY and CDR2 SMNVEV (reference sequence). CDR3 in amino acids: CASSTASGQGNIQYF. DNA of the CDR3: TGTGCCAGCAGTACCGCCAGCGGACAGGGGAACATTCAGTACTTC.

This chain uses TRBV4-3 with TRBJ2-5; maybe TRBD1 (8 bases). This CDR3 spans 17 amino acids. The germline V gene has CDR1 LGHNA and CDR2 YSLEER. V lost 0 bases, J lost 11 bases, and 25 bases lay in between. The chain's CDR3 is CASSQDAVTGVAGEQYF. DNA for the CDR3: TGCGCCAGCAGCCAAGATGCCGTGACAGGGGTGGCGGGGGAGCAGTACTTC.

This chain uses TRBV14 with TRBJ2-3; 10 bases are shared with TRBD1. This CDR3 has 17 residues. Per the germline V gene, CDR1 is SGHDN and CDR2 is FVKESK. J lost 3 bases, V lost 0 bases, and 6 bases had no gene match. The CDR3 spells CASSQDFRTGGTDTQYF. As DNA, the CDR3 is TGTGCCAGCAGCCAAGATTTTAGGACAGGGGGAACAGATACGCAGTATTTT.

The chain couples TRBV5-1 to TRBJ1-1; 10 bases line up with TRBD1. With 0 bases clipped from V and 4 bases from J, the junction kept 9 bases outside the gene matches. This CDR3 has 17 amino acids. Germline CDR1 SGHRS, CDR2 YFSETQ. CDR3 DNA sequence: TGCGCCAGCAGCTTGGCCGGACAGGGGGTTTGGGGCACTGAAGCTTTCTTT. Translating gives CASSLAGQGVWGTEAFF.

The rearrangement uses TRBV7-8 and TRBJ2-1, with TRBD2 identical over 13 bases. V was clipped by 0 bases and J by 8 bases; unmatched bases: 10. The germline gives CDR1 SGHVS, CDR2 FQNEAQ. This CDR3 has 18 residues. The CDR3, as DNA: TGTGCCAGCAGCTTAGCGAACCTACTAGCGGGGGGGCCGGATGAGCAGTTCTTC. Encoded protein: CASSLANLLAGGPDEQFF.

The chain links TRBV6-5 to TRBJ1-2, with TRBD1 identical over 7 bases. V shed 5 bases, J shed 5 bases, and the junction held 11 bases outside the gene matches. CDR3 size: 15 residues. CDR1 and CDR2 (germline): MNHEY, SVGAGI. This CDR3 reads CASSLHRDRAYGYTF. CDR3 DNA sequence: TGTGCCAGCAGTCTTCACCGAGACAGGGCTTATGGCTACACCTTC.

This clone showed up just a few times. V gene TRBV6-5 combines with J gene TRBJ1-1, with TRBD1 identical over 8 bases. CDR3 size: 13 residues. V lost 10 bases to trimming and J lost 1 base; unmatched junction nucleotides: 5. Germline CDR1 reads MNHEY; CDR2 reads SVGAGI. CDR3 amino acids: CAIRQGQNTEAFF. DNA of the CDR3: TGTGCCATAAGACAGGGGCAGAACACTGAAGCTTTCTTT.

The rearrangement links TRBV19 to TRBJ2-1; D perhaps matches TRBD1 (6 bases). The CDR3 spans 15 residues. V lost 3 bases, J lost 7 bases, and 16 bases lay in between. Germline V gene lookup returns CDR1 LNHDA and CDR2 SQIVND (reference sequence). The CDR3 nucleotides are TGTGCCAGTAGTATGGGGAGCCAGGGGAGAAATGAGCAGTTCTTC. Protein sequence: CASSMGSQGRNEQFF.

The CDR3: CASSYSSWQGYEQYF. The DNA for the CDR3 is TGTGCCAGCAGTTACTCGTCCTGGCAGGGCTACGAGCAGTACTTC. This chain uses TRBV6-5 with TRBJ2-7; D is perhaps TRBD1 (5 bases). The CDR3 totals 15 residues. Per germline, CDR1 MNHEY and CDR2 SVGAGI. Deletions cut 0 bases from V and 3 bases from J, with 12 bases between.

As DNA, the CDR3 is TGTGCCAGCAGAAGCCGCCCCGGACAGGGATCGAACGATGGCTACACCTTC. It specifies CASRSRPGQGSNDGYTF. This chain links TRBV7-9 with TRBJ1-2; 8 nucleotides match TRBD1. Germline V gene sequence: CDR1 SEHNR, CDR2 FQNEAQ (reference sequence). The CDR3 runs to 17 residues. The junction had 18 bases not matched to a gene; V was cut back by 6 bases and J by 6 bases.